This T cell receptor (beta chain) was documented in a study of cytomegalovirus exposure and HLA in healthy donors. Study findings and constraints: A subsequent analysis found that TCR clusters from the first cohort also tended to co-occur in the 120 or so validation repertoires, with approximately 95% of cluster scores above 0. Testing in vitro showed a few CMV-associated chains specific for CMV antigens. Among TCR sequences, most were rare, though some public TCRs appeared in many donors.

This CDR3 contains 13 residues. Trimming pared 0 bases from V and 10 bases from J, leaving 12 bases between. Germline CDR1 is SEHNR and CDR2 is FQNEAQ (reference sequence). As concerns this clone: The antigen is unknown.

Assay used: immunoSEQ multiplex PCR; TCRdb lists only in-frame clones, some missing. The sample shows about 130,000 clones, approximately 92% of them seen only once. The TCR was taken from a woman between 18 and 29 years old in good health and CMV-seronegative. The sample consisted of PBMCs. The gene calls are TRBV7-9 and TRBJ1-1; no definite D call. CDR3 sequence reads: CASSLAGRVRAFF. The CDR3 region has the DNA TGTGCCAGCAGCTTAGCGGGGAGGGTACGAGCTTTCTTT.